Reported below is one TCR beta chain. Its antigen is still unknown. Looked up from germline, CDR1 is SGHAT and CDR2 is FQNNGV. V gave up 5 bases and J gave up 8 bases, with 15 bases separating them. The CDR3 consists of 13 residues. Assay: immunoSEQ multiplex PCR; the TCRdb copy retains only in-frame clones and omits some. The table records around 25,000 clones, nearly 95% of them present only once. No culture step preceded sequencing of the ex vivo isolated memory T cells. This specimen comes from a study of CD4 T cell repertoires in COVID-19. For the study at large: Other coronavirus spike proteins restimulated relabeled CFSE-low cells expanded with IL-2 for 10 days.

Broader study findings: Several top expanded SARS-CoV-2-reactive clonotypes were shared by two or three memory subsets. In SARS-CoV and/or HKU1 spike cultures, between about 6.5 and 28% of SARS-CoV-2 clonotypes reappeared.

The chain couples TRBV11-2 to TRBJ1-2; D might be TRBD1 (5 bases). Specimen: circulating follicular helper CD4+ T cells (cTfh) from blood, collected before the COVID-19 pandemic. This clonotype originated in a human donor who had COVID-19. Here the CDR3 DNA reads TGTGCCAGCAGCCCTGCAGGGAACGGAGGCTACACCTTC. It codes for CASSPAGNGGYTF. The full variable domain, rest sourced from reference TRBV11-2 and TRBJ1-2, is EAGVAQSPRYKIIEKRQSVAFWCNPISGHATLYWYQQILGQGPKLLIQFQNNGVVDDSQLPKDRFSAERLKGVDSTLKIQPAKLEDSAVYLCASSPAGNGGYTFGSGTRLTVV.